The TCR beta chain under discussion was sequenced for a study of blood T cell repertoires in COVID-19. Sequencing used immunoSEQ multiplex PCR; TCRdb keeps in-frame clones, though not all of them. Here the sample spans about 90,000 clones, around 88% being singletons. This clone was detected only once. The V gene's germline CDR1 is SQVTM and CDR2 ANQGSEA. Trimming pared 2 bases from V and 4 bases from J, leaving 11 bases between. The CDR3 sequence is 13 residues long. The source of this sequence is a man aged 55 to 70 with acute or convalescent COVID-19. The sample comprised peripheral blood. The V and J genes are TRBV29-1 and TRBJ1-2; unclear D gene. CDR3 bases: TGCAGCGTTGAACGTGACACGAGCTATGGCTACACCTTC. Translated, it gives CSVERDTSYGYTF.